This T cell receptor (beta chain) was found in a study of blood T cell repertoires in COVID-19. Study overall: The United States, Italy and Spain provided the acute and convalescent COVID-19 samples. PBMCs, B-cell-depleted T cells, or T cells provided the cDNA or gDNA that made up the material.

Individuals aged roughly 18 to 95 years were recruited from 24 US areas. Participant reports of clinical history set cohort assignment. The method was immunoSEQ multiplex PCR; TCRdb's version includes in-frame clones alone and lacks a portion of them. The top ten clones hold about 2.1% of a sample with under 500,000 clones, about 85% of them seen once. V was shortened by 1 base and J by 3 bases, with 12 bases between the two germline ends. Germline V CDR1 and CDR2: SGHKS, YYEKEE (reference sequence). The length of the CDR3 is 15 residues. The chain is built from TRBV5-5 and TRBJ2-3, with D perhaps matching TRBD2 (5 bases). The source material was PBMCs or T cells enriched from blood (not recorded which). This receptor was obtained from a woman in her late teens or twenties with acute COVID-19. CDR3 amino acids: CASSLWPEGTDTQYF. In DNA, the CDR3 is TGTGCCAGCAGCTTGTGGCCCGAGGGAACAGATACGCAGTATTTT. Using reference TRBV5-5 and TRBJ2-3 for the parts outside the CDR3, the full variable domain is DAGVTQSPTHLIKTRGQQVTLRCSPISGHKSVSWYQQVLGQGPQFIFQYYEKEERGRGNFPDRFSARQFPNYSSELNVNALLLGDSALYLCASSLWPEGTDTQYFGPGTRLTVL.